These 2 T cell receptor beta chains originate from one sample sequenced in a study of T cell responses to AZD1222 COVID-19 vaccine (dated by TCRdb to the early 2020s). The library was prepared using the immunoSEQ multiplex PCR assay. The table was pulled from immuneACCESS by TCRdb, which kept in-frame rearrangements only. Such tables lose some clones; where checked, under half of the loss comes from unresolved V genes, and the rest has no known cause. Counted in this sample were 120,000 to 150,000 clones; about 90% of them appeared once. The top ten constitute around 5.4% of the sample. According to the study, the label for this sample's time point signals: baseline before first vaccination. The sequencing here drew on peripheral blood, taken on day 0 of AZD1222 vaccination. The receptors originated from an adult in good health.

The V and J genes are TRBV7-2 and TRBJ2-7; D ambiguous. CDR3 length equals 13 residues. Trimming took 3 bases from V and 3 from J, leaving 9 bases between them. Germline V gives CDR1 SGHTA, CDR2 FQGNSA. The DNA for the CDR3 is TGTGCCAGCAGCTTTTTCACCAGCTACGAGCAGTACTTC. This codes for CASSFFTSYEQYF. Based on the CDR3 plus reference TRBV7-2 and TRBJ2-7, the full variable domain is GAGVSQSPSNKVTEKGKDVELRCDPISGHTALYWYRQSLGQGLEFLIYFQGNSAPDKSGLPSDRFSAERTGGSVSTLTIQRTQQEDSAVYLCASSFFTSYEQYFGPGTRLTVT.

V and J are TRBV27 and TRBJ2-5, with D perhaps TRBD2 (7 bases). This CDR3 is 16 amino acids long. Germline V gene sequence: CDR1 MNHEY, CDR2 SMNVEV (reference sequence). V was shortened by 3 bases and J by 1 base, with 15 bases between the two germline ends. The CDR3 nucleotides read TGTGCCAGCAGTTTGTCCCGGGGAGGGGGCCAAGAGACCCAGTACTTC. Its translation: CASSLSRGGGQETQYF.